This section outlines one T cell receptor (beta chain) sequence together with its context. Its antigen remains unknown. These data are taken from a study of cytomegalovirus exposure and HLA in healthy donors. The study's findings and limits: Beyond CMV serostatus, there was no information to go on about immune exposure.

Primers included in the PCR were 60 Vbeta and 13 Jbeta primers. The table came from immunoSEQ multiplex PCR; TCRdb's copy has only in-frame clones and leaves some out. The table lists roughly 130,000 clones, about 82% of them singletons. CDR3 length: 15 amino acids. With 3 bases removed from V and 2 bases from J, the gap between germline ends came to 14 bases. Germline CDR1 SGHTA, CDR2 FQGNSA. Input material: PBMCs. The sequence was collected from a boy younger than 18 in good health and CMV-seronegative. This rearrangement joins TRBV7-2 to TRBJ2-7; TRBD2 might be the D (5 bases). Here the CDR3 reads CASSFFGGPAYEQYF. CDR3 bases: TGTGCCAGCAGCTTCTTCGGCGGGCCCGCCTACGAGCAGTACTTC.